The entry that follows covers one TCR beta chain sequence. The junction does not match germline at one end; this may be a read error. TCRdb ran MiXCR on the 5' RACE reads and lists one entry per CDR3 protein. There are about 8,600 distinct CDR3 sequences in the sample; roughly 15% occur only once, and approximately 3.7% lies in the top ten. The germline CDR1 and CDR2 sequences are MGHRA and YSYEKL. The CDR3 totals 15 residues. Sequenced input: memory CD4+ T cells sorted from blood. Described subset: memory CD4+ T cells, CD4+CD45RO+CD25-. The sequence derives from a female donor with breast cancer. The rearrangement links TRBV4-1 to TRBJ1-4; D not resolved. CDR3 protein: CASSRAKEGMKKLLF. In DNA, the CDR3 is TGCGCCAGCAGCCGCGCAAAGGAGGGAATGAAGAAACTGCTTTTT.